A single sample is the source of the 18 T cell receptor beta chains below, sequenced in a study of blood T cell repertoires in COVID-19 (dated by TCRdb to about 2020). The library was generated by the immunoSEQ multiplex PCR assay. TCRdb limited this immuneACCESS table to in-frame rearrangements with V and J called. A share of clones is missing; checked studies link under half to unresolved V genes, and the rest is unexplained. In this sample the table shows under 250,000 clones, about 83% of which occur a single time. The ten largest account for around 7.9% of the sample. The sequenced material came from peripheral blood. Every receptor here comes from a man aged 35 to 55 with active or convalescent COVID-19.

J is TRBJ2-5 and V is TRBV18, with a tentative D call TRBD2 (6 bases). The CDR3 length is 14 residues. The V end lost 1 base, the J end lost 0 bases, and 6 bases lay between the germline ends. The germline V gene encodes CDR1 KGHSH and CDR2 LQKENI. The CDR3: CASSPREDQETQYF. The CDR3 nucleotides read TGTGCCAGCTCACCACGGGAGGACCAAGAGACCCAGTACTTC.

The table lists this clone with a few counts. This sequence joins TRBV11-2 and TRBJ2-1; TRBD2 agrees at 7 bases. This CDR3 spans 17 amino acids. J gave up 0 bases and V 1 base, and 6 bases lay outside the gene matches. The germline CDR1 and CDR2 sequences are SGHAT and FQNNGV. The CDR3: CASSLVLAASSYNEQFF. CDR3 nucleotide sequence: TGTGCCAGCAGCTTAGTGCTAGCGGCCAGCTCCTACAATGAGCAGTTCTTC.

This chain joins TRBV12-3 or TRBV12-4 and TRBJ2-2, with a tentative D call TRBD2 (5 bases). The length of the CDR3 is 13 residues. V dropped 10 bases and J dropped 4 bases, with 13 bases sitting between them. Written as DNA, the CDR3 is TGTGCCACCTCGGACTTCGTCACCGGGGAGCTGTTTTTT. As protein: CATSDFVTGELFF.

The chain links TRBV3-1 (or the pseudogene TRBV3-2) to TRBJ2-7; a weak D match, TRBD2 (5 bases). Germline CDR1 is LGHDT and CDR2 is YNNKEL (reference sequence). The CDR3 runs to 13 residues. V was shortened by 3 bases and J by 6 bases, with 12 bases between the two germline ends. The CDR3 region has the DNA TGTGCCAGCAGCCACCTTAGCGTAGGCGAGCAGTACTTC. Translated: CASSHLSVGEQYF.

The rearrangement uses TRBV19 and TRBJ2-2; D gene ambiguous. The V gene lost 7 bases and the J gene lost 0 bases, with 9 bases spanning the gap. The CDR3 contains 14 residues. Germline V gene lookup returns CDR1 LNHDA and CDR2 SQIVND (reference sequence). The CDR3 DNA follows: TGTGCCAGTAATGAGGCGGCGAACACCGGGGAGCTGTTTTTT. Protein product: CASNEAANTGELFF.

The table lists this clone with a few counts. The rearrangement uses TRBV30 and TRBJ1-5; D uncertain. The CDR3 covers 13 residues. The germline V gene encodes CDR1 GTSNPN and CDR2 SVGIG (reference sequence). With 1 base removed from V and 6 bases from J, the gap between germline ends came to 10 bases. The CDR3 DNA follows: TGTGCCTGGAGTGCCTCCGCGAGTCAGCCCCAGCATTTT. It translates to CAWSASASQPQHF.

CDR3 sequence (DNA): TGTGCCAGCAGTTCATGGACAGGGGAAGCTTTCTTT. The encoded protein is CASSSWTGEAFF. The genes are TRBV28 and TRBJ1-1; 8 bases are shared with TRBD1. Germline-derived CDR1 and CDR2 are MDHEN and SYDVKM. V shed 4 bases and J 8 bases; nucleotides not matched to a gene: 3. The CDR3 is made up of 12 amino acids.

The genes are TRBV30 and TRBJ2-7, with D perhaps TRBD1 (6 bases). The ends were cut back, 1 base at V and 6 bases at J, with 22 bases in the middle. The CDR3 is 16 amino acids. CDR1 is GTSNPN and CDR2 is SVGIG in the germline V gene (reference sequence). The DNA of the CDR3 is TGTGCCTGGAGTGCGCTGGGTGGAACAGGGAAAGGCGAGCAGTACTTC. This codes for CAWSALGGTGKGEQYF.

This rearrangement joins TRBV27 to TRBJ2-1; tentatively, D is TRBD2 (5 bases). This CDR3 is 15 amino acids long. The germline V gene has CDR1 MNHEY and CDR2 SMNVEV (reference sequence). Trimming stripped 2 bases from V and 9 bases from J, with 17 bases between. The chain's CDR3 is CASSLTRPSLGEQFF. DNA of the CDR3: TGTGCCAGCAGTTTAACCCGGCCTAGCCTTGGTGAGCAGTTCTTC.

This chain links TRBV18 with TRBJ1-1; 11 positions match TRBD1. The CDR3 is 19 amino acids. The germline V gene has CDR1 KGHSH and CDR2 LQKENI. With V trimmed by 2 bases and J by 5 bases, 16 bases remained unmatched. CDR3: CASSPFEFGQGAIGTEAFF. The DNA of the CDR3 is TGTGCCAGCTCACCATTTGAGTTCGGACAGGGGGCTATAGGAACTGAAGCTTTCTTT.

The chain joins TRBV2 to TRBJ1-6, with TRBD1 identical over 7 bases. The CDR3 is 14 amino acids. V lost 3 bases and J lost 7; bases outside the gene matches: 3. Germline V CDR1 and CDR2: SNHLY, FYNNEI. CDR3 in amino acids: CASSEGRGNSPLHF. Here the CDR3 DNA reads TGTGCCAGCAGTGAGGGCAGGGGGAATTCACCCCTCCACTTT.

The count of this clone is one. The genes are TRBV27 and TRBJ2-4; D is perhaps TRBD1 (5 bases). CDR1 MNHEY and CDR2 SMNVEV come from the germline V gene (reference sequence). The V end was cut by 9 bases, the J end by 0 bases, with 24 bases between. This CDR3 region has 18 residues. The CDR3 region is CASQIGVLLGLAKNIQYF. As DNA, the CDR3 is TGTGCCAGTCAGATAGGGGTACTCCTTGGGTTAGCCAAAAACATTCAGTACTTC.

This chain uses TRBV4-3 with TRBJ1-1; weak D call: TRBD1 (6 bases). Deletions cut 3 bases from V and 6 bases from J, with 20 bases between. The germline V gene has CDR1 LGHNA and CDR2 YSLEER. This CDR3 comprises 16 residues. The CDR3, as DNA: TGCGCCAGCAGCCAGGATCCCCAGGCGAGGGGGTCTGAAGCTTTCTTT. Amino acid sequence: CASSQDPQARGSEAFF.

The rearrangement joins TRBV14 to TRBJ2-1; possible D gene TRBD2, 5 bases. Trimming took off 4 bases at V and 10 bases at J, with 11 bases between the two ends. Germline CDR1 reads SGHDN; CDR2 reads FVKESK. The CDR3 loop spans 12 amino acids. CDR3 sequence: CASSLMGVEQFF. The CDR3 DNA is TGTGCCAGCAGCCTCATGGGAGTCGAGCAGTTCTTC. The full variable domain, in which reference TRBV14 and TRBJ2-1 provide the parts outside the CDR3, is EAGVTQFPSHSVIEKGQTVTLRCDPISGHDNLYWYRRVMGKEIKFLLHFVKESKQDESGMPNNRFLAERTGGTYSTLKVQPAELEDSGVYFCASSLMGVEQFFGPGTRLTVL.

The V and J genes are TRBV30 and TRBJ1-3; D not certain. Germline CDR1 and CDR2: GTSNPN and SVGIG (reference sequence). The CDR3 loop spans 14 amino acids. V lost 2 bases, J lost 0 bases, and 8 bases lay in between. This chain's CDR3 is CAWSFSNSGNTIYF. The DNA for the CDR3 is TGTGCCTGGAGTTTTAGCAACTCTGGAAACACCATATATTTT.

The chain uses TRBV30 and TRBJ1-5; D may be TRBD1 (6 bases). V gave up 1 base and J gave up 3 bases, with 10 bases separating them. This CDR3 spans 14 amino acids. Germline V lookup: CDR1 GTSNPN, CDR2 SVGIG (reference sequence). CDR3 nucleotide sequence: TGTGCCTGGAGTGCAGGACAGCTCAATCAGCCCCAGCATTTT. This sequence encodes CAWSAGQLNQPQHF.

V gene TRBV5-5 combines with J gene TRBJ2-2; weak D call: TRBD2 (6 bases). Germline CDR1 is SGHKS and CDR2 is YYEKEE (reference sequence). V was clipped by 1 base and J by 7 bases, with 14 bases between them. The CDR3 length is 15 residues. The CDR3 protein is CASSLSEGNHGELFF. The CDR3 DNA is TGTGCCAGCAGCTTGTCGGAGGGTAACCACGGGGAGCTGTTTTTT. The full variable domain, rest sourced from reference TRBV5-5 and TRBJ2-2, is DAGVTQSPTHLIKTRGQQVTLRCSPISGHKSVSWYQQVLGQGPQFIFQYYEKEERGRGNFPDRFSARQFPNYSSELNVNALLLGDSALYLCASSLSEGNHGELFFGEGSRLTVL.

In this sample, this clone turned up once. The genes are TRBV2 and TRBJ2-2; D possibly corresponds to TRBD2 (7 bases). This CDR3 contains 14 residues. The V and J ends lost 3 bases and 7 bases respectively, with 12 bases between them. Per the germline V gene, CDR1 is SNHLY and CDR2 is FYNNEI. The CDR3 DNA sequence: TGTGCCAGCAGTGACGAGGGGGGGATCGGGGAGCTGTTTTTT. It specifies CASSDEGGIGELFF.